Below, 8 T cell receptor beta chains from the same sample are listed, as sequenced in a study of cytomegalovirus exposure and HLA in healthy donors. 60 Vbeta and 13 Jbeta primers were used in PCR. The repertoire was sequenced with immunoSEQ multiplex PCR; TCRdb's copy has only in-frame clones and lacks some. The profile shows more than 85,000 clones, about 80% of them singletons. Source material: PBMCs. All receptors come from a man aged 35 to 55 in good health and CMV-seronegative.

The chain combines TRBV7-6 with TRBJ2-1; 16 bases map to TRBD2. The trim removed 6 bases at V and 10 bases at J, leaving 9 bases unmatched. Germline CDR1 and CDR2: SGHVS and FNYEAQ. CDR3 length equals 16 residues. CDR3 sequence: CASRGTSGGGAREQFF. CDR3 in DNA: TGTGCCAGCAGAGGGACTAGCGGGGGGGGAGCACGGGAGCAGTTCTTC.

The V gene is TRBV28, the J gene TRBJ1-3; the match to TRBD1 covers 8 bases. V shed 8 bases, J shed 0 bases, and the junction held 15 bases outside the gene matches. CDR3 length: 18 amino acids. Germline assignment: CDR1 MDHEN and CDR2 SYDVKM. The CDR3 DNA sequence: TGTGCCAGCTCAACCCCGGCAGGGGGCTTTTACTCTGGAAACACCATATATTTT. Its translation: CASSTPAGGFYSGNTIYF.

This clone was seen just once. V gene TRBV4-1 combines with J gene TRBJ1-4, with 11 bases lining up with TRBD1. J gave up 2 bases and V 5 bases, and 7 bases lay outside the gene matches. From germline, CDR1 is MGHRA and CDR2 YSYEKL. The CDR3 is 17 amino acids. The CDR3 nucleotides are TGCGCCAGCAGCGAAGGACAGGGGGCAGTGACTAATGAAAAACTGTTTTTT. The encoded protein is CASSEGQGAVTNEKLFF.

This clone was observed a handful of times. The gene calls are TRBV2 and TRBJ1-2; TRBD1 matches at 10 bases. The CDR3 runs 15 residues. CDR1 and CDR2 from the germline V gene are SNHLY and FYNNEI. After removal of 6 bases from V and 4 bases from J, the junction contained 8 bases not matched to a gene. CDR3 sequence (DNA): TGTGCCAGCAGACGGGACAGGGGAATGGGCTATGGCTACACCTTC. The encoded protein is CASRRDRGMGYGYTF.

V is TRBV11-2 and J is TRBJ2-3, with 7 bases matching TRBD2. Germline V lookup: CDR1 SGHAT, CDR2 FQNNGV. V lost 2 bases and J lost 4; bases outside the gene matches: 15. This CDR3 spans 18 amino acids. The DNA of the CDR3 is TGTGCCAGCAGCTTACTGTCTTCCCTGGCGGGAGCAGCAGATACGCAGTATTTT. It is translated as CASSLLSSLAGAADTQYF.

This chain uses TRBV27 with TRBJ1-1, with D possibly matching TRBD1 (6 bases). The CDR3 loop spans 14 amino acids. Germline lookup yields CDR1 MNHEY and CDR2 SMNVEV (reference sequence). With 5 bases removed from V and 3 bases from J, the gap between germline ends came to 13 bases. CDR3 sequence reads: CASSHRQGHTEAFF. DNA for the CDR3: TGTGCCAGCAGTCACCGCCAGGGGCACACTGAAGCTTTCTTT.

A single count supports this clone. This sequence joins TRBV5-4 and TRBJ1-2, with 10 bases fitting TRBD1. Germline V gives CDR1 SGHNT, CDR2 YYREEE (reference sequence). V was clipped by 5 bases and J by 6 bases; unmatched bases: 7. CDR3 length: 14 residues. The CDR3 DNA reads TGTGCCAGCAGTTGGGACAGGGGTTGGGATGGCTACACCTTC. It is translated as CASSWDRGWDGYTF.

Concerning this clone: An end of the junction does not agree with germline; a read error may underlie this. The chain joins TRBV7-9 to TRBJ1-1; D is unresolved. This CDR3 comprises 12 residues. The germline V gene encodes CDR1 SEHNR and CDR2 FQNEAQ (reference sequence). This CDR3 reads CSSSLGEGEAFF. The CDR3 nucleotides read TGTTCCAGCAGCTTAGGTGAGGGTGAAGCTTTCTTT.